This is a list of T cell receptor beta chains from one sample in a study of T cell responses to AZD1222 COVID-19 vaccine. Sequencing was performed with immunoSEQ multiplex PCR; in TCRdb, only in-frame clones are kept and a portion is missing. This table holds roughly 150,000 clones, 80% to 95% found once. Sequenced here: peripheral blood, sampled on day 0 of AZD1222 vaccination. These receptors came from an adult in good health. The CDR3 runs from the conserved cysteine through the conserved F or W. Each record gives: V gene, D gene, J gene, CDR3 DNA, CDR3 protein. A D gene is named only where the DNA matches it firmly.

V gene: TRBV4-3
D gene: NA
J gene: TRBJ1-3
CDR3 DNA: TGCGCCAGCAGCCAAGATGCAAACCCTGGAAACACCATATATTTT
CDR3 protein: CASSQDANPGNTIYF

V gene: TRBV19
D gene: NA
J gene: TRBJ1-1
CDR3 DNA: TGTGCCAGTAGTCTGTGGTCGGGGAACACTGAAGCTTTCTTT
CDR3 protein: CASSLWSGNTEAFF

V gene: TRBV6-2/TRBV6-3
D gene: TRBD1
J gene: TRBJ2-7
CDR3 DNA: TGTGCCAGCAGTTACGCGGGACAGGGTAATCACGAGCAGTACTTC
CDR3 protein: CASSYAGQGNHEQYF

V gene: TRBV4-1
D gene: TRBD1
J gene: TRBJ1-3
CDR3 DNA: TGCGCCAGCAGCCAAAGGACAGGGGATTCTGGAAACACCATATATTTT
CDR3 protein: CASSQRTGDSGNTIYF

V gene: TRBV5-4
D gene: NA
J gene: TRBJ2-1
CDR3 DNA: TGTGCCAGCAGCTTGCCAGTCAGGGCCCCCTACAATGAGCAGTTCTTC
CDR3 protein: CASSLPVRAPYNEQFF

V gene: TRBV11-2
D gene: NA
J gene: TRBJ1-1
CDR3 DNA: TGTGCCAGCAGCTTAAGGGGGGGAATCACTGAAGCTTTCTTT
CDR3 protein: CASSLRGGITEAFF

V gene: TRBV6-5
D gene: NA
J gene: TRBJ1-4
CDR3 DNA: TGTGCCAGCAAGTCAAGTTCCCTTAATGAAAAACTGTTTTTT
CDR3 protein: CASKSSSLNEKLFF

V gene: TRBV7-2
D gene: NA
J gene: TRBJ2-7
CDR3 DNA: TGTGCCAGCAAATTAGGGGCCGGGGCCTACGAGCAGTACTTC
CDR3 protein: CASKLGAGAYEQYF

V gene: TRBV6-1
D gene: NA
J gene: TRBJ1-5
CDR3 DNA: TGTGCCAGCAGTGAACTCTCCCAGGTAGCACAGCCCCAGCATTTT
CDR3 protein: CASSELSQVAQPQHF

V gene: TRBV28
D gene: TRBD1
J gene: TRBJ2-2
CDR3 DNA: TGTGCCAGCAGTCGACAGGGTTGGACCGGGGAGCTGTTTTTT
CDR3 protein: CASSRQGWTGELFF

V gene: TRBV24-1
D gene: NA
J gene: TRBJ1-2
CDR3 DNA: TGTGCCACCAGTGATTCAGGGTTTAACTATGGCTACACCTTC
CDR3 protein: CATSDSGFNYGYTF

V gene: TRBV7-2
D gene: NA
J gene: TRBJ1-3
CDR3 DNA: TGTGCCAGCAGCTTAGTGGTAGGAGGTAGAAACACCATATATTTT
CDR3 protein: CASSLVVGGRNTIYF

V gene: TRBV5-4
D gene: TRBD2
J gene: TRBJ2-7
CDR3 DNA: TGTGCCAGCAGCCCGGGACTAGACACCTACGAGCAGTACTTC
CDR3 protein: CASSPGLDTYEQYF

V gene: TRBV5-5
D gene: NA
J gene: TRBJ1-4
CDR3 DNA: TGTGCCAGCAGCTTGGTAGGCCTGCCCTACGGTAATGAAAAACTGTTTTTT
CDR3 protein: CASSLVGLPYGNEKLFF

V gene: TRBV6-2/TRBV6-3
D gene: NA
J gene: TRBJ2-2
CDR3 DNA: TGTGCCAGCAGCAACAGGGAGGTCGGGGAGCTGTTTTTT
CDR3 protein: CASSNREVGELFF

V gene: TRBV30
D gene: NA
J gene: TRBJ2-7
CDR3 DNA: TGTGCCTGGAGCGGTGGGGGTGAGCAGTACTTC
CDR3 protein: CAWSGGGEQYF

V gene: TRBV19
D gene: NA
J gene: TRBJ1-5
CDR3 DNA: TGTGCCAGTAGGCCCCCTGGTATTAGCAATCAGCCCCAGCATTTT
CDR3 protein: CASRPPGISNQPQHF

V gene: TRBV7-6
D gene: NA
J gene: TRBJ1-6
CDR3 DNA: TGTGCCAGCAGCGAACGGACAATTTTCAATTCACCCCTCCACTTT
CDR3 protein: CASSERTIFNSPLHF

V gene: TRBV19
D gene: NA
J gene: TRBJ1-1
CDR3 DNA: TGTGCCAGTAGTTATGGGGGACTGAACACTGAAGCTTTCTTT
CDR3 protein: CASSYGGLNTEAFF

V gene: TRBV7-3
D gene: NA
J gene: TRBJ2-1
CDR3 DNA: TGTGCCAGCAGCTTAACGGAAGGACAGCGGGCAATCTTC
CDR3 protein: CASSLTEGQRAIF

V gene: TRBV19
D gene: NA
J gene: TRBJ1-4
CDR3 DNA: TGTGCCAGTAGAACAGGGTCAGATTACGGTGAAAAACTGTTTTTT
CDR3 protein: CASRTGSDYGEKLFF

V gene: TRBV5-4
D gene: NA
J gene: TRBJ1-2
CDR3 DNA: TGTGCCAGCAGCTTGTTCGGGGCCTATGGCTACACCTTC
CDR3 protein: CASSLFGAYGYTF